This TCR beta chain came from a study of shared clonotypes between healthy human individuals. Study-level results: A handful of donors showed sharing of approximately 5% of naive CD4 clonotypes. Tissues were not sampled, only blood, and their repertoires likely differ. In contrast to clonotypes shared by all four donors, non-shared clonotypes had lower generation probabilities.

A roughly 200 ng quantity of DNA, tens of thousands of T cell genomes, went into the sorted-subset replicate PCRs. TCRdb's copy holds only in-frame clones and misses some; the assay was immunoSEQ multiplex PCR. The sample yields some 2,000,000 clones, approximately 95% seen once. Worth noting for this clone: The antigen is unknown.

The V gene lost 4 bases and the J gene lost 4 bases, with 10 bases spanning the gap. The CDR3 spans 13 residues. Germline-derived CDR1 and CDR2 are SGDLS and YYNGEE. The sequencing input was naive CD4+ T cells sorted from blood. Subset indicated: CD45RA+ positively selected. This TCR came from a man younger than 35 in good health. This chain joins TRBV9 and TRBJ2-3; D is unclear. For the CDR3, the DNA is TGTGCCAGCAGCTCCGCGGAGCCAGATACGCAGTATTTT. Amino acids: CASSSAEPDTQYF.